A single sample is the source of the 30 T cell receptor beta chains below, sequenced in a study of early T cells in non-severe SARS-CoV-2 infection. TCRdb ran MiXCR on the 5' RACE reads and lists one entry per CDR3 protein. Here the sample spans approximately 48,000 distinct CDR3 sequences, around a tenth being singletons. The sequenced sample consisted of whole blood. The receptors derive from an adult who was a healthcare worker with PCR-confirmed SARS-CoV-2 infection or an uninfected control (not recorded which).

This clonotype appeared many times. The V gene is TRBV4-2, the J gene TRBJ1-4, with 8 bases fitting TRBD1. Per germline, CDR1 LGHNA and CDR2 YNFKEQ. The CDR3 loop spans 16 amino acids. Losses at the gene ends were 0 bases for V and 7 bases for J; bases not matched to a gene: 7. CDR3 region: CASSQDVGTGREKLFF. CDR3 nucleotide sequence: TGTGCCAGCAGCCAAGATGTGGGGACAGGTCGTGAAAAACTGTTTTTT.

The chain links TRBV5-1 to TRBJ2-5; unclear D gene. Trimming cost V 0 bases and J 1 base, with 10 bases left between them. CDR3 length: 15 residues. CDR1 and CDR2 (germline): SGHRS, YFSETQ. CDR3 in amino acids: CASSLAGIFQETQYF. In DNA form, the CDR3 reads TGCGCCAGCAGCTTGGCCGGAATCTTCCAAGAGACCCAGTACTTC.

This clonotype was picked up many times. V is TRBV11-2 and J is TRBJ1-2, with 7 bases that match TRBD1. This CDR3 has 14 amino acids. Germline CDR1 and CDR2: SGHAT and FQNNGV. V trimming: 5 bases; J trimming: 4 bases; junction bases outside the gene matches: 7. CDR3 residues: CASSPRQGTYGYTF. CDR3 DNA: TGTGCCAGCAGCCCCCGACAGGGAACCTATGGCTACACCTTC.

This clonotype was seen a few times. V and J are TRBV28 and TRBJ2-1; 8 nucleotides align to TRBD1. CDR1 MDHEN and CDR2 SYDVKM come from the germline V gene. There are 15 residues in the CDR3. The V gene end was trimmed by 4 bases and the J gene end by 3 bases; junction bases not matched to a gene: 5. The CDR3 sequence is CASSSIGTGYNEQFF. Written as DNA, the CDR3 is TGTGCCAGCAGTTCGATCGGGACAGGCTACAATGAGCAGTTCTTC.

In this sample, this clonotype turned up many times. DNA for the CDR3: TGCAGTGCTAGAGACCAGTCGGAGACCCAGTACTTC. Its protein is CSARDQSETQYF. The chain carries TRBV20-1 and TRBJ2-5; unclear D gene. The CDR3 totals 12 residues. Germline V gene data show CDR1 as DFQATT and CDR2 as SNEGSKA (reference sequence). Trimming stripped 0 bases from V and 5 bases from J, with 7 bases between.

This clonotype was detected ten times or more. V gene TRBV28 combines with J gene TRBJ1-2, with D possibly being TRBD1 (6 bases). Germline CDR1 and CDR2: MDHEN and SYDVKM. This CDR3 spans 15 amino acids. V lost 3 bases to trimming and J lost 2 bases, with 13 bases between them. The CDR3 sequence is CASSFGLGGNYGYTF. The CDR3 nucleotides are TGTGCCAGCAGTTTTGGGTTGGGGGGCAACTATGGCTACACCTTC.

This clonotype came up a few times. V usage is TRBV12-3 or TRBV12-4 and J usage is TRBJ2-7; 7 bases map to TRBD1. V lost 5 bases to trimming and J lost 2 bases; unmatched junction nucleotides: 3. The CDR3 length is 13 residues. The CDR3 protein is CASSQGQAYEQYF. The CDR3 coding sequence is TGTGCCAGCAGTCAAGGACAGGCCTACGAGCAGTACTTC.

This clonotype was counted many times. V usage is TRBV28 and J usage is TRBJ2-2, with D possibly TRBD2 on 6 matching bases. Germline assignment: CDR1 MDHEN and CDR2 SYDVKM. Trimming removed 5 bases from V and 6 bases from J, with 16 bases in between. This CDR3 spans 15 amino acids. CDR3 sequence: CASSHRLVGAGELFF. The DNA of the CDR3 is TGTGCCAGCAGTCACCGACTAGTGGGTGCCGGGGAGCTGTTTTTT.

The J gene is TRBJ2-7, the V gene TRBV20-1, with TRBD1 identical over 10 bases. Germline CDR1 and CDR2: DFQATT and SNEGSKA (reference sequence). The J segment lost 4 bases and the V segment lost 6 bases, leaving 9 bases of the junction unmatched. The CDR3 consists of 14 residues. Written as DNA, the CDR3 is TGCAGTGCCCCGGGGGACAGGGGTTTTTACGAGCAGTACTTC. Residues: CSAPGDRGFYEQYF.

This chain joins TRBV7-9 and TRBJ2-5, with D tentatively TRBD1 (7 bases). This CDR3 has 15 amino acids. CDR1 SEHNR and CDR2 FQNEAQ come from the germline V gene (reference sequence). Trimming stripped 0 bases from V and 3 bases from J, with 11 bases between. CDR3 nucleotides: TGTGCCAGCAGCTTAGCCAGGGGGGCAAAAGAGACCCAGTACTTC. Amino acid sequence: CASSLARGAKETQYF.

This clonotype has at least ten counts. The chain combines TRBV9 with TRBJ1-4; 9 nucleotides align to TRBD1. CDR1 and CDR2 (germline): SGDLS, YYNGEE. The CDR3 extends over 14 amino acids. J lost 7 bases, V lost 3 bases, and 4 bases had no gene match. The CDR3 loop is CASSAGQGTEKLFF. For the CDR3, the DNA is TGTGCCAGCAGCGCCGGACAGGGGACTGAAAAACTGTTTTTT. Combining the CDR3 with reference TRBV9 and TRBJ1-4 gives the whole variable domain DSGVTQTPKHLITATGQRVTLRCSPRSGDLSVYWYQQSLDQGLQFLIQYYNGEERAKGNILERFSAQQFPDLHSELNLSSLELGDSALYFCASSAGQGTEKLFFGSGTQLSVL.

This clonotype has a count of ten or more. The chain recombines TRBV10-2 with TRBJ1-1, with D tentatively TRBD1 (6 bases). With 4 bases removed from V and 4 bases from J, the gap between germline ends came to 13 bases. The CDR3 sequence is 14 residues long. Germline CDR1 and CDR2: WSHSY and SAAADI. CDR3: CASSAPRGGTEAFF. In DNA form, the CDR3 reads TGCGCCAGCAGTGCTCCCAGGGGTGGCACTGAAGCTTTCTTT.

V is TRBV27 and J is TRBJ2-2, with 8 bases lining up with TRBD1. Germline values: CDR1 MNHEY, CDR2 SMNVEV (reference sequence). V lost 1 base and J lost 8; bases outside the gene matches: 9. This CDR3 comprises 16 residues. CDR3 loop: CASSLYLDRANGELFF. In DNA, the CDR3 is TGTGCCAGCAGTTTATATTTGGACAGGGCCAATGGGGAGCTGTTTTTT.

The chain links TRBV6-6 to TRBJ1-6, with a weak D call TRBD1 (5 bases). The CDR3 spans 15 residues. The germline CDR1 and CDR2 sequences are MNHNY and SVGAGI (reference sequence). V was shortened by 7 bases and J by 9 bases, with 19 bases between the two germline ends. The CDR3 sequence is CASTPRGADSSPLHF. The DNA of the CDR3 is TGTGCCAGCACCCCCAGAGGGGCGGATAGTTCACCCCTCCACTTT.

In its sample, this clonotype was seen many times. The CDR3 is CASSHRVHGGELFF. CDR3 bases: TGTGCCAGCAGTCATCGGGTCCACGGCGGGGAGCTGTTTTTT. The chain carries TRBV27 and TRBJ2-2; D call uncertain. In germline, CDR1 is MNHEY, CDR2 SMNVEV (reference sequence). Trimming took 5 bases from V and 7 from J, leaving 14 bases between them. The CDR3 loop spans 14 amino acids.

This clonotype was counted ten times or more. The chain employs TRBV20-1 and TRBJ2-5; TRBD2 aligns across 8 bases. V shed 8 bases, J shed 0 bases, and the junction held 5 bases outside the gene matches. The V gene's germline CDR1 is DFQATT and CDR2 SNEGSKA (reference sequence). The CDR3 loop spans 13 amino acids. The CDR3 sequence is CSPGGTYQETQYF. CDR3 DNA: TGCAGTCCGGGGGGGACATACCAAGAGACCCAGTACTTC.

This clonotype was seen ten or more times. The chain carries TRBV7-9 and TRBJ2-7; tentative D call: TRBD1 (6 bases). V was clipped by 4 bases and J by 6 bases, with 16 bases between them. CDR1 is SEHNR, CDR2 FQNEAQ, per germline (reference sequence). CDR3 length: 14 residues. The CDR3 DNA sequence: TGTGCCAGCAGCTCACCAGACAGGTTGGTCGAGCAGTACTTC. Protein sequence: CASSSPDRLVEQYF.

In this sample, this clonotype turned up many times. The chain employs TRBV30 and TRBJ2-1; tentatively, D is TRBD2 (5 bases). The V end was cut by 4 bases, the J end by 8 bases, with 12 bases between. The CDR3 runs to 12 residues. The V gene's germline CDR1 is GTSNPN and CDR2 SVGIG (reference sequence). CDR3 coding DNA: TGTGCCTGGAAAGACTATTCGTATGAGCAGTTCTTC. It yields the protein CAWKDYSYEQFF.

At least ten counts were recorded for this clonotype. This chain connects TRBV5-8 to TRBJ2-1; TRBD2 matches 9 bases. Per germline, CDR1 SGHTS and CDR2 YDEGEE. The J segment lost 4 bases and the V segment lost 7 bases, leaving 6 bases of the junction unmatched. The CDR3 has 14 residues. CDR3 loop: CASLPSGVYNEQFF. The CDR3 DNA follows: TGTGCCAGCCTCCCTAGCGGGGTGTACAATGAGCAGTTCTTC.

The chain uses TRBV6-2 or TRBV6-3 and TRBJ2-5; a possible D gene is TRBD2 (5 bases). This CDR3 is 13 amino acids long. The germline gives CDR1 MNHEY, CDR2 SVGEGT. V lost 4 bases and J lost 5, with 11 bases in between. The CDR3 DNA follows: TGTGCCAGCAGTTTTAGCGTCGGGGAGACCCAGTACTTC. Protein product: CASSFSVGETQYF.

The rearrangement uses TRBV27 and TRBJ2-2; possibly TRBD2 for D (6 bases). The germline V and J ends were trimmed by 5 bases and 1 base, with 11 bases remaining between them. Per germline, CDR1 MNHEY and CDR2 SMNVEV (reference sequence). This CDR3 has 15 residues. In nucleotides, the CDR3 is TGTGCCAGCAGTCCGGGGGACCGGAACACCGGGGAGCTGTTTTTT. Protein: CASSPGDRNTGELFF.

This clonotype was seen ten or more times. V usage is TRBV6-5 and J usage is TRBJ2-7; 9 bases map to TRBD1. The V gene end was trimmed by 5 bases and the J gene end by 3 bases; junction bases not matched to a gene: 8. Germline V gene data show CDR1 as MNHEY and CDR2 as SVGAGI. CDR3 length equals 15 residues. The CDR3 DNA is TGTGCCAGCAGTGACGGACAGGGGATGATCTACGAGCAGTACTTC. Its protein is CASSDGQGMIYEQYF.

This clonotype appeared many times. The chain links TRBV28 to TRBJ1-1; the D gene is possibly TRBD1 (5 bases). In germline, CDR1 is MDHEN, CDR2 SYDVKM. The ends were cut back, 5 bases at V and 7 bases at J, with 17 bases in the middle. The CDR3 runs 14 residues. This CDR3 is CASSNYRGYYEAFF. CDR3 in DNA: TGTGCCAGCAGTAACTATCGGGGGTACTATGAAGCTTTCTTT.

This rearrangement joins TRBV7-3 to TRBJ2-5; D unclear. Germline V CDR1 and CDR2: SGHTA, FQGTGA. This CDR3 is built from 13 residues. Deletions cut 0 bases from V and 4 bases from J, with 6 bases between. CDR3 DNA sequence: TGTGCCAGCAGCTTAACGATTGGAGAGACCCAGTACTTC. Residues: CASSLTIGETQYF.

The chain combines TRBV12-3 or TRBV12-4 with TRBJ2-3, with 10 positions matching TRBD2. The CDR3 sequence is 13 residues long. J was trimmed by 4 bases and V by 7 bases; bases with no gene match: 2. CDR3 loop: CASILAGADTQYF. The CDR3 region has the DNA TGTGCCAGCATTCTAGCGGGAGCAGATACGCAGTATTTT.

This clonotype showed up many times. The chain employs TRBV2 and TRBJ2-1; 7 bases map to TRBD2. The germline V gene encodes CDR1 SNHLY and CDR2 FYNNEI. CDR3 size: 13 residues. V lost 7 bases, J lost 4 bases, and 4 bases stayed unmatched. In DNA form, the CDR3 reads TGTGCCAGCACGAGCGGGGCTTACAATGAGCAGTTCTTC. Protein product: CASTSGAYNEQFF.

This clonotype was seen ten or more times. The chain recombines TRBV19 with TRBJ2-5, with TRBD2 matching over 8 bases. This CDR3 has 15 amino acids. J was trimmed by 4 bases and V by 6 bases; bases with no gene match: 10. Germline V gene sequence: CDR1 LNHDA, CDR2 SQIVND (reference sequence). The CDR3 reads CASRRAGTSRETQYF. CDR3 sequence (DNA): TGTGCCAGTAGGCGTGCCGGGACTAGTCGAGAGACCCAGTACTTC. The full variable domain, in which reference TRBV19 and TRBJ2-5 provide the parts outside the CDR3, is DGGITQSPKYLFRKEGQNVTLSCEQNLNHDAMYWYRQDPGQGLRLIYYSQIVNDFQKGDIAEGYSVSREKKESFPLTVTSAQKNPTAFYLCASRRAGTSRETQYFGPGTRLLVL.

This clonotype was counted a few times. For the CDR3, the DNA is TGCAGCGCTATGAGGGGGACAGGGATTGACGAGCAGTACTTC. Amino acids: CSAMRGTGIDEQYF. The chain recombines TRBV29-1 with TRBJ2-7; 9 bases line up with TRBD1. V gave up 7 bases and J gave up 5 bases; unmatched junction bases: 12. CDR3 size: 14 residues. Germline V CDR1 and CDR2: SQVTM, ANQGSEA.

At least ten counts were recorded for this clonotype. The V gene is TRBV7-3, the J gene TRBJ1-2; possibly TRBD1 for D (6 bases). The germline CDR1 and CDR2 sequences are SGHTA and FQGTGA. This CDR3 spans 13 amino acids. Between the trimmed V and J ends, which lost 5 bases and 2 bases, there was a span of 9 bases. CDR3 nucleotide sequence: TGTGCCAGCAGCGCAGACAGGAACTATGGCTACACCTTC. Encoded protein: CASSADRNYGYTF.

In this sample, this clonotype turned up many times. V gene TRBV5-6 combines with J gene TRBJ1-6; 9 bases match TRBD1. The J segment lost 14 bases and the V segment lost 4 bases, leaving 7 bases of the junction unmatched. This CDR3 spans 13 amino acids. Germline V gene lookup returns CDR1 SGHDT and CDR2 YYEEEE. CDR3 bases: TGTGCCAGCAGCCCGGGGACAGGGTTCACCCTCCACTTT. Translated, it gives CASSPGTGFTLHF.